The rows below give T cell receptor beta chains drawn from one sample of a study of T cells in localized non-small cell lung cancer. Sequencing used immunoSEQ multiplex PCR; TCRdb keeps in-frame clones, though not all of them. The data contain just under 30,000 clones, 89% of them singletons. The source was peripheral blood, collected before any cancer treatment. These receptors came from a woman aged 40-70 years with stage I lung adenocarcinoma. CDR3s leave out the opening cysteine and the closing phenylalanine or tryptophan. Each record gives: V gene, J gene, clone size, CDR3 length, CDR3 protein. Expanded clones are given a class, and other clones once, few, many or no size at all.

V gene: TRBV27
J gene: TRBJ1-4
clone size: once
CDR3 length: 12
CDR3 protein: ASSLWGDSEKLF

V gene: TRBV30
J gene: TRBJ1-1
clone size: few
CDR3 length: 13
CDR3 protein: AWSVPGGSNTEAF

V gene: TRBV4-3
J gene: TRBJ2-1
clone size: .
CDR3 length: 15
CDR3 protein: ASSQERGVSSYNEQF

V gene: TRBV7-2
J gene: TRBJ2-7
clone size: .
CDR3 length: 14
CDR3 protein: ASRPTSGTGLNEQY

V gene: TRBV30
J gene: TRBJ2-1
clone size: .
CDR3 length: 11
CDR3 protein: AWGQASYNEQF

V gene: TRBV6-4
J gene: TRBJ1-1
clone size: few
CDR3 length: 12
CDR3 protein: ASSSLGGHTEAF

V gene: TRBV4-3
J gene: TRBJ2-1
clone size: once
CDR3 length: 19
CDR3 protein: ASSLTTGTVVYTMTDNEQF

V gene: TRBV6-1
J gene: TRBJ1-6
clone size: .
CDR3 length: 13
CDR3 protein: ASTRQGAGTSPLH

V gene: TRBV7-2
J gene: TRBJ1-5
clone size: .
CDR3 length: 15
CDR3 protein: ASSLNRGPFSNQPQH

V gene: TRBV19
J gene: TRBJ2-5
clone size: .
CDR3 length: 14
CDR3 protein: ASSIDPGTKMETQY